One and the same sample provided the 30 T cell receptor beta chains below, sequenced in a study of T-cell reconstitution after alpha-beta-depleted transplantation in children (dated by TCRdb to about 2016). The sample's treatment or condition label, decoded: allogeneic hematopoietic cell transplantation with graft depleted of TCRalphabeta T cells and CD19 B cells. The library was made by PCR. The sequencer was an Illumina HiSeq 2500. To normalize quantification of the TCRbeta repertoire, the TCR libraries were built with molecular barcoding that relied on unique molecular identifiers. The public reads were run again by TCRdb, first through fastp at Q25 and then through MiXCR, and only productive beta chains were kept. Each entry merges the rows of one CDR3 protein and shows their most common DNA and genes. Within this sample are about 870,000 distinct CDR3 sequences, with 15% to 20% of them counted one time only. The ten most abundant clones make up just under 5% of the sample.

Material: PBMCs, mostly from graft donor cells, obtained 360 days after TCRalphabeta/CD19-depleted stem cell transplant. Receptors were obtained from a male patient younger than 18 who had a stem cell transplant for acute lymphoblastic leukemia, so the T cells may come from the graft donor.

This clonotype was seen a handful of times. This chain uses TRBV20-1 with TRBJ2-5, with 8 bases that match TRBD1. The V and J ends lost 5 bases and 6 bases, in that order; junction bases with no gene match: 8. This CDR3 spans 13 amino acids. Per the germline V gene, CDR1 is DFQATT and CDR2 is SNEGSKA (reference sequence). This chain's CDR3 is CSAGQGVEKTQYF. CDR3 DNA: TGCAGTGCTGGACAGGGAGTCGAGAAGACCCAGTACTTC.

This clonotype was counted only a few times. The chain uses TRBV20-1 and TRBJ1-6, with 8 positions matching TRBD1. This CDR3 is built from 12 residues. With V trimmed by 6 bases and J by 15 bases, 10 bases remained unmatched. Germline CDR1 is DFQATT and CDR2 is SNEGSKA (reference sequence). The CDR3 loop reads CSATKTGGLLHF. The CDR3 bases are TGCAGTGCGACAAAAACAGGGGGACTCCTCCACTTT.

This clonotype came up a few times. The gene calls are TRBV5-1 and TRBJ1-5; D is perhaps TRBD1 (5 bases). CDR3 size: 18 residues. Germline CDR1 SGHRS, CDR2 YFSETQ. V was shortened by 4 bases and J by 5 bases, with 25 bases between the two germline ends. The CDR3 region is CASSPPGGPGTEYQPQHF. CDR3 nucleotide sequence: TGCGCCAGCAGCCCCCCGGGAGGTCCCGGGACGGAGTATCAGCCCCAGCATTTT.

This sequence joins TRBV11-2 and TRBJ2-1, with 14 bases lining up with TRBD2. The germline CDR1 and CDR2 sequences are SGHAT and FQNNGV. The CDR3 is made up of 19 amino acids. Trimming cost V 4 bases and J 0 bases; bases outside gene matches: 8. Here the CDR3 reads CASSSGTSGSRASYNEQFF. The CDR3 bases are TGTGCCAGCAGCTCCGGGACTAGCGGGAGCAGGGCCTCCTACAATGAGCAGTTCTTC.

This clonotype has a count of ten or more. The chain has TRBV20-1 and TRBJ2-7, with D tentatively TRBD1 or TRBD2 (5 bases each). The CDR3 runs 12 residues. Looked up from germline, CDR1 is DFQATT and CDR2 is SNEGSKA (reference sequence). The CDR3 coding sequence is TGCAGCGCCCGGGACGGACCCTACGAGCAGTACTTC. This encodes CSARDGPYEQYF.

This clonotype occurred a few times. The chain carries TRBV6-7 and TRBJ2-1; unclear D gene. TRBV6-7 is given ORF status, its function remaining uncertain. The CDR3 has 18 residues. V lost 6 bases, J lost 0 bases, and 21 bases lay in between. The CDR3 nucleotides read TGTGCCAGCAGAAGTAAAATCAGCCCCGCAAACTCCTACAATGAGCAGTTCTTC. This encodes CASRSKISPANSYNEQFF.

This clonotype occurred a few times. The chain has TRBV20-1 and TRBJ2-1; 11 bases line up with TRBD2. Germline V gene data show CDR1 as DFQATT and CDR2 as SNEGSKA (reference sequence). The CDR3 sequence is 16 residues long. V lost 5 bases, J lost 5 bases, and 11 bases stayed unmatched. CDR3 coding DNA: TGCAGTGCTCTGCCCGCTAGCGGGGGGCCTAACAATGAGCAGTTCTTC. This gives the protein CSALPASGGPNNEQFF.

The V gene is TRBV4-2, the J gene TRBJ1-2; TRBD1 is a possible D gene (5 bases). Germline CDR1 LGHNA, CDR2 YNFKEQ. The CDR3 sequence is 14 residues long. The germline V and J ends were trimmed by 4 bases and 5 bases, with 14 bases remaining between them. CDR3: CASSPDGAPYGYTF. The CDR3 DNA sequence: TGTGCCAGCAGCCCAGACGGGGCCCCTTATGGCTACACCTTC.

V gene TRBV3-1 combines with J gene TRBJ2-3; TRBD2 matches 11 bases. V was pared by 4 bases and J by 3 bases, with 9 bases of the junction left unmatched. Germline-derived CDR1 and CDR2 are LGHDT and YNNKEL (reference sequence). This CDR3 region has 17 residues. The CDR3 region has the DNA TGTGCCAGCAGCCGATTAGTGACTAGCGGGAAGACAGATACGCAGTATTTT. This encodes CASSRLVTSGKTDTQYF.

The chain joins TRBV3-1 to TRBJ2-7; D remains ambiguous. The germline V gene has CDR1 LGHDT and CDR2 YNNKEL (reference sequence). The CDR3 spans 15 residues. Trimming pared 5 bases from V and 0 bases from J, leaving 14 bases between. The CDR3 DNA is TGTGCCAGCAGCACCCGACTGGAAACCTCCTACGAGCAGTACTTC. Protein sequence: CASSTRLETSYEQYF.

This clonotype was detected a few times. V usage is TRBV7-9 and J usage is TRBJ1-1; D is unclear. In germline, CDR1 is SEHNR, CDR2 FQNEAQ (reference sequence). The CDR3 runs 13 residues. Trimming shortened V by 7 bases and J by 1 base, and 10 bases separated the two germline ends. The CDR3 bases are TGTGCCAGCAACGGGGAGCAGAACACTGAAGCTTTCTTT. Translation gives CASNGEQNTEAFF.

There are a few counts of this clonotype. The V gene is TRBV27, the J gene TRBJ1-2, with TRBD1 matching 7 bases. J gave up 4 bases and V 8 bases, and 19 bases lay outside the gene matches. Germline V lookup: CDR1 MNHEY, CDR2 SMNVEV (reference sequence). This CDR3 spans 17 amino acids. The CDR3 is CASCSLGRTGVRYGYTF. CDR3 DNA sequence: TGTGCCAGCTGCTCCCTCGGTCGTACAGGGGTGCGCTATGGCTACACCTTC.

This chain connects TRBV7-9 to TRBJ1-3; D possibly corresponds to TRBD1 (5 bases). V lost 6 bases and J 0 bases, leaving 12 bases between the germline ends. Germline V CDR1 and CDR2: SEHNR, FQNEAQ (reference sequence). This CDR3 comprises 15 residues. CDR3 loop: CASRGGDYSGNTIYF. Here the CDR3 DNA reads TGTGCCAGCAGGGGGGGGGACTACTCTGGAAACACCATATATTTT.

The V and J genes are TRBV20-1 and TRBJ2-7; 12 bases fit TRBD2. Germline-derived CDR1 and CDR2 are DFQATT and SNEGSKA (reference sequence). The CDR3 consists of 15 residues. After removal of 0 bases from V and 0 bases from J, the junction contained 0 bases not matched to a gene. In DNA form, the CDR3 reads TGCAGTGCTAGAGAGGGACTAGCGGGCTCCTACGAGCAGTACTTC. It is translated as CSAREGLAGSYEQYF.

This clonotype was detected a few times. This chain connects TRBV20-1 to TRBJ2-3, with 12 bases matching TRBD2. The V gene end was trimmed by 0 bases and the J gene end by 5 bases; junction bases not matched to a gene: 12. Per germline, CDR1 DFQATT and CDR2 SNEGSKA (reference sequence). The CDR3 covers 18 residues. The CDR3 reads CSARDLPRLAGVKDTQYF. In DNA form, the CDR3 reads TGCAGTGCTAGAGATTTGCCCCGACTAGCGGGAGTTAAAGATACGCAGTATTTT.

J is TRBJ2-2 and V is TRBV11-1; D is unresolved. Germline CDR1 is SGHAT and CDR2 is FQDESV (reference sequence). V lost 5 bases, J lost 6 bases, and 13 bases lay in between. The length of the CDR3 is 14 residues. CDR3 sequence (DNA): TGTGCCAGCAGCCTCCCTGGAAGGGCCGGGGAGCTGTTTTTT. Its translation: CASSLPGRAGELFF.

The chain employs TRBV28 and TRBJ2-7; the D gene could be TRBD1 or TRBD2 (6 bases each). Between the trimmed V and J ends, which lost 2 bases and 2 bases, there was a span of 13 bases. The CDR3 length is 15 residues. In germline, CDR1 is MDHEN, CDR2 SYDVKM. The CDR3 coding sequence is TGTGCCAGCAGTTTAGGGGGGCGCGCAGCCTACGAGCAGTACTTC. Translating it yields CASSLGGRAAYEQYF.

In this sample, this clonotype turned up a few times. The chain is built from TRBV28 and TRBJ1-5, with D maybe TRBD1 (5 bases). Germline V CDR1 and CDR2: MDHEN, SYDVKM. The CDR3 is 15 amino acids. V lost 8 bases, J lost 5 bases, and 19 bases lay in between. The DNA of the CDR3 is TGTGCCAGCGCAGGGCCCCGGGGTCTGGATCAGCCCCAGCATTTT. This encodes CASAGPRGLDQPQHF.

This clonotype showed up just a few times. This chain links TRBV5-6 with TRBJ2-7; D may be TRBD1 (6 bases). Germline lookup yields CDR1 SGHDT and CDR2 YYEEEE. The CDR3 consists of 17 residues. The ends were cut back, 2 bases at V and 6 bases at J, with 24 bases in the middle. CDR3 loop: CASSFLPRQASRGEQYF. Here the CDR3 DNA reads TGTGCCAGCAGCTTTCTTCCGAGACAGGCCTCACGCGGCGAGCAGTACTTC.

The chain's CDR3 is CASSSGQTLHF. The CDR3, as DNA: TGTGCCAGCAGCTCGGGACAGACCCTCCACTTT. The V call is TRBV7-3, the J call TRBJ1-6, with TRBD1 identical over 7 bases. J lost 14 bases, V lost 4 bases, and 2 bases had no gene match. Germline-derived CDR1 and CDR2 are SGHTA and FQGTGA. The CDR3 contains 11 residues.

The CDR3 here is CASSLVVTSSEQYF. CDR3 nucleotide sequence: TGTGCCAGCAGCTTAGTGGTGACTAGCTCCGAGCAGTACTTC. The chain carries TRBV7-2 and TRBJ2-7; TRBD2 agrees at 7 bases. CDR3 length equals 14 residues. In germline, CDR1 is SGHTA, CDR2 FQGNSA. V lost 1 base and J lost 6; bases outside the gene matches: 6. Drawing the rest from reference TRBV7-2 and TRBJ2-7, the complete variable domain is GAGVSQSPSNKVTEKGKDVELRCDPISGHTALYWYRQSLGQGLEFLIYFQGNSAPDKSGLPSDRFSAERTGGSVSTLTIQRTQQEDSAVYLCASSLVVTSSEQYFGPGTRLTVT.

This chain joins TRBV30 and TRBJ2-3, with 12 bases identical to TRBD2. Germline values: CDR1 GTSNPN, CDR2 SVGIG (reference sequence). V lost 0 bases, J lost 4 bases, and 5 bases stayed unmatched. The CDR3 runs to 16 residues. In DNA form, the CDR3 reads TGTGCCTGGAGTGTTGATCTAGCGGGAGGGTCAGATACGCAGTATTTT. This encodes CAWSVDLAGGSDTQYF.

This clonotype was seen a few times. V is TRBV6-5 and J is TRBJ2-7; 7 positions agree with TRBD1. CDR3 size: 14 residues. The J segment lost 3 bases and the V segment lost 0 bases, leaving 2 bases of the junction unmatched. Germline lookup yields CDR1 MNHEY and CDR2 SVGAGI. This chain's CDR3 is CASSYSRDSYEQYF. DNA of the CDR3: TGTGCCAGCAGTTACTCCAGGGACAGCTACGAGCAGTACTTC.

This clonotype was counted a few times. The chain joins TRBV4-1 to TRBJ2-3, with D perhaps being TRBD1 or TRBD2 (5 bases each). V was trimmed by 10 bases and J by 4 bases, leaving 21 bases between them. Looked up from germline, CDR1 is MGHRA and CDR2 is YSYEKL. This CDR3 has 15 residues. The CDR3: CATWDPLGRPDTQYF. The CDR3 DNA sequence: TGCGCCACCTGGGACCCGTTGGGGAGACCAGATACGCAGTATTTT.

This clonotype was counted ten times or more. The V call is TRBV7-3, the J call TRBJ2-6; D is perhaps TRBD2 (5 bases). CDR3 length: 14 residues. Germline CDR1 and CDR2: SGHTA and FQGTGA. Trimming stripped 2 bases from V and 4 bases from J, with 6 bases between. CDR3 sequence (DNA): TGTGCCAGCAGCTTAGGCGGGGGGGCCAACGTCCTGACTTTC. Its protein is CASSLGGGANVLTF.

The V gene is TRBV3-1, the J gene TRBJ2-3; D is undetermined. The V gene's germline CDR1 is LGHDT and CDR2 YNNKEL (reference sequence). The CDR3 is made up of 12 amino acids. The V end lost 0 bases, the J end lost 5 bases, and 3 bases lay between the germline ends. The CDR3 is CASSQDEDTQYF. For the CDR3, the DNA is TGTGCCAGCAGCCAAGATGAAGATACGCAGTATTTT.

This clonotype was recorded a few times. The J gene is TRBJ2-3, the V gene TRBV29-1; a possible D gene is TRBD1 (5 bases). The CDR3 covers 15 residues. Germline V lookup: CDR1 SQVTM, CDR2 ANQGSEA. V was cut by 4 bases and J by 2 bases, with 16 bases left in between. The CDR3 loop reads CSVAVGAPATDTQYF. The CDR3 nucleotides read TGCAGCGTTGCAGTAGGGGCACCGGCCACAGATACGCAGTATTTT.

This clonotype was seen more than once but under ten times. The genes are TRBV5-1 and TRBJ2-7; D possibly corresponds to TRBD1 (6 bases). This CDR3 has 15 residues. Trimming cost V 5 bases and J 1 base, with 16 bases left between them. Germline CDR1 is SGHRS and CDR2 is YFSETQ. DNA for the CDR3: TGCGCCAGCAGACGGGGACAAAAGCTTTCCTACGAGCAGTACTTC. Translating it yields CASRRGQKLSYEQYF.

With respect to this clonotype: This clone may be a read error of a much larger clone one base away. The chain combines TRBV6-1 with TRBJ2-7; 10 bases match TRBD2. This CDR3 region has 13 residues. Germline CDR1 reads MNHNS; CDR2 reads SASEGT. The CDR3 bases are TGTGCCAGCAAACGGACTAGCGGCTACGAGCTGTACTTC. As protein: CASKRTSGYELYF.

The sample holds a few counts of this clonotype. The chain carries TRBV7-3 and TRBJ2-5; D perhaps matches TRBD2 (5 bases). The length of the CDR3 is 13 residues. V was trimmed by 3 bases and J by 5 bases, leaving 10 bases between them. Germline CDR1 SGHTA, CDR2 FQGTGA. CDR3 DNA: TGTGCCAGCAGCTTTCGGACTTCGGAGACCCAGTACTTC. It codes for CASSFRTSETQYF.